The text below deals with one TCR beta chain. The data were obtained in a study of blood T cell repertoires in COVID-19. For the study at large: COVID-19 samples, acute and convalescent, were from the United States, Italy and Spain. PBMCs, B-cell-depleted T cells, or T cells provided the cDNA or gDNA that made up the material.

The Seattle patients, enrolled during active infection, were followed longitudinally. The method was immunoSEQ multiplex PCR; TCRdb's version includes in-frame clones alone and lacks a portion of them. The sample records approximately 70,000 clones, about 89% being singletons. The CDR3 sequence is 14 residues long. Germline V gene lookup returns CDR1 MDHEN and CDR2 SYDVKM. The ends were cut back, 6 bases at V and 0 bases at J, with 11 bases in the middle. Sequencing was carried out using peripheral blood. The chain joins TRBV28 to TRBJ1-1; maybe TRBD1 (5 bases). The receptor was derived from a man between 50 and 59 years old with COVID-19, enrolled during active disease. The CDR3 spells CASSRRTLNTEAFF. The CDR3 DNA reads as TGTGCCAGCAGCCGAAGGACATTGAACACTGAAGCTTTCTTT. Filled out from reference TRBV28 and TRBJ1-1, the complete variable domain reads DVKVTQSSRYLVKRTGEKVFLECVQDMDHENMFWYRQDPGLGLRLIYFSYDVKMKEKGDIPEGYSVSREKKERFSLILESASTNQTSMYLCASSRRTLNTEAFFGQGTRLTVV.